This T cell receptor beta chain was documented in a study of OX40 agonist ivuxolimab in advanced cancers. Overall study context: The patients received ivuxolimab by intravenous route every 2 weeks at 0.01 to 10 mg/kg.

The V and J ends lost 7 bases and 4 bases, in that order; junction bases with no gene match: 7. Germline V gives CDR1 PRHDT, CDR2 FYEKMQ (reference sequence). The CDR3 length is 15 residues. This table comes from immunoSEQ multiplex PCR, and its TCRdb copy is limited to in-frame clones, with some not included. Found here are about 17,000 clones, around nine tenths of them singletons; the top ten hold roughly 66%. V is TRBV13 and J is TRBJ2-2; 9 bases are a match to TRBD2. The sequencing used CD4+ or CD8+ T cells sorted from blood, collected in a trial of the OX40 agonist ivuxolimab. This TCR came from an adult with an advanced solid tumor such as melanoma, head and neck, liver or kidney cancer. The CDR3 DNA follows: TGTGCCAGCACCGAAATTAGCGGGGGCACCGGGGAGCTGTTTTTT. Translated: CASTEISGGTGELFF.